This TCR beta chain was documented in a study of blood T cell repertoires in COVID-19. Overall study context: Samples came from the United States, Italy and Spain, spanning acute and convalescent COVID-19.

The CDR3 consists of 16 residues. The V and J ends lost 5 bases and 3 bases, in that order; junction bases with no gene match: 7. Germline-derived CDR1 and CDR2 are LGHDT and YNNKEL (reference sequence). Clones were read by immunoSEQ multiplex PCR, and TCRdb kept only the in-frame ones, dropping some. The sample includes 100,000 or so clones, roughly 79% seen only once; the top ten take over 9%. The V call is TRBV3-1 (or the pseudogene TRBV3-2), the J call TRBJ1-3; 10 positions agree with TRBD1. Source material: peripheral blood. This sequence originates from a woman aged 70-85 years with acute or convalescent COVID-19. The CDR3 region has the DNA TGTGCCAGCAGCATCCGGACAGGGGGTGTTGGAAACACCATATATTTT. The encoded protein is CASSIRTGGVGNTIYF.